The next 6 T cell receptor beta chains were all read from a single sample in a study of T cell repertoires in breast cancer. During the second nested PCR, blocking oligonucleotides suppressed genes that were not paired. TCRdb analysed the emulsion pairing reads with MiXCR anew, one entry per CDR3 protein. The sample includes tens of thousands of distinct CDR3 sequences, less than 55% of them seen just once. Primers covering all TCR V genes were used in emulsion RT-PCR on CD8+ T cells. Source material: CD8+ T cells. These receptors were obtained from a pool of human donors with breast cancer or a healthy control (not recorded which).

CDR3 sequence: CASSSGALTEAFF. CDR3 sequence (DNA): TGTGCCAGCAGTTCGGGGGCTCTGACTGAAGCTTTCTTT. The rearrangement joins TRBV6-2 or TRBV6-3 to TRBJ1-1; a possible D gene is TRBD1 (6 bases). The CDR3 has 13 residues. Trimming took 4 bases from V and 5 from J, leaving 11 bases between them. Germline V lookup: CDR1 MNHEY, CDR2 SVGEGT.

The chain has TRBV12-3 or TRBV12-4 and TRBJ1-1; D perhaps matches TRBD1 (6 bases). Trimming pared 7 bases from V and 0 bases from J, leaving 15 bases between. The CDR3 is 15 amino acids. CDR3 DNA: TGTGCCAGCAATTTGGACAGACTCATGAACACTGAAGCTTTCTTT. It is translated as CASNLDRLMNTEAFF.

This clonotype was detected a few times. The V gene is TRBV2, the J gene TRBJ2-1; D gene unclear. The CDR3 is 12 amino acids. Germline loops: CDR1 SNHLY, CDR2 FYNNEI. With 4 bases removed from V and 3 bases from J, the gap between germline ends came to 4 bases. CDR3 nucleotides: TGTGCCAGCAGTGCAGGCTACAATGAGCAGTTCTTC. Its translation: CASSAGYNEQFF.

V and J are TRBV6-6 and TRBJ1-1; the D is unclear. Looked up from germline, CDR1 is MNHNY and CDR2 is SVGAGI (reference sequence). The CDR3 covers 13 residues. With 2 bases removed from V and 2 bases from J, the gap between germline ends came to 6 bases. The CDR3 region is CASSYIANTEAFF. In DNA form, the CDR3 reads TGTGCCAGCAGTTACATAGCCAACACTGAAGCTTTCTTT.

With respect to this clonotype: A clone one base away is much larger, so this may be a read error. The rearrangement uses TRBV7-2 and TRBJ1-2; D is undetermined. V lost 1 base and J 4 bases, leaving 7 bases between the germline ends. This CDR3 spans 13 amino acids. Germline V gene data show CDR1 as SGHTA and CDR2 as FQGNSA. The CDR3 spells CASSLGVGYGYTF. CDR3 bases: TGTGCCAGCAGCTTAGGTGTCGGCTATGGCTACACCTTC. The full variable domain, rest sourced from reference TRBV7-2 and TRBJ1-2, is GAGVSQSPSNKVTEKGKDVELRCDPISGHTALYWYRQSLGQGLEFLIYFQGNSAPDKSGLPSDRFSAERTGGSVSTLTIQRTQQEDSAVYLCASSLGVGYGYTFGSGTRLTVV.

V gene TRBV10-2 combines with J gene TRBJ1-1, with 7 bases that match TRBD1. The trim removed 1 base at V and 7 bases at J, leaving 0 bases unmatched. Germline loops: CDR1 WSHSY, CDR2 SAAADI. The CDR3 length is 12 residues. CDR3 sequence (DNA): TGCGCCAGCAGTGAGTGGGACAGTGAAGCTTTCTTT. Protein product: CASSEWDSEAFF.